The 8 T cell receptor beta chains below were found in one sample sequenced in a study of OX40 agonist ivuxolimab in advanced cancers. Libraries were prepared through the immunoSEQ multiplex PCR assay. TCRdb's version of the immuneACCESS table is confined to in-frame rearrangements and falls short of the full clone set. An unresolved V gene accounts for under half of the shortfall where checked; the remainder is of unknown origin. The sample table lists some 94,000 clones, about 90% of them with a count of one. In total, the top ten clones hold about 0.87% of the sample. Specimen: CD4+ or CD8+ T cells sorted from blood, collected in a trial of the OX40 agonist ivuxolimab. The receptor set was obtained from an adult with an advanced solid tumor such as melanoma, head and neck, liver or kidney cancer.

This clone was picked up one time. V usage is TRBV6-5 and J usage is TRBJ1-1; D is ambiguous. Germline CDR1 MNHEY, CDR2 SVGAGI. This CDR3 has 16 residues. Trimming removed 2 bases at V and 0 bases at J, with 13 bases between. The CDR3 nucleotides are TGTGCCAGCAGTTACGGCCCGGGGAGCTTGAACACTGAAGCTTTCTTT. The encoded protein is CASSYGPGSLNTEAFF.

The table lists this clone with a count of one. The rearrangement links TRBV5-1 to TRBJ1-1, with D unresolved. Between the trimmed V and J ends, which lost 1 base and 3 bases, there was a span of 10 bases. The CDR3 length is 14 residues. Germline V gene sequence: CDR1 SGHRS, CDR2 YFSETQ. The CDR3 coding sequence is TGCGCCAGCAGCTTGCTTCGTCGGGACACTGAAGCTTTCTTT. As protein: CASSLLRRDTEAFF.

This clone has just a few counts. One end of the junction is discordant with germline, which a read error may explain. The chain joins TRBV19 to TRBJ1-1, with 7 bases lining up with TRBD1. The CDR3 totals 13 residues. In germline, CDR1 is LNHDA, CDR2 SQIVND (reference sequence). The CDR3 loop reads CASSIGRSSGTAF. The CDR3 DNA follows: TGTGCCAGTAGTATTGGGCGCTCTTCCGGGACAGCCTTT.

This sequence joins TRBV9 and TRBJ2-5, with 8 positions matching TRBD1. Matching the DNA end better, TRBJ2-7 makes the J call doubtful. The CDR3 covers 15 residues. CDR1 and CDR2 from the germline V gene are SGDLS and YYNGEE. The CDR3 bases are TGTGCCAGCAGCCCCCGGGGGACAGGCCTCGACGAGCAGTACTTC. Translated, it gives CASSPRGTGLDEQYF.

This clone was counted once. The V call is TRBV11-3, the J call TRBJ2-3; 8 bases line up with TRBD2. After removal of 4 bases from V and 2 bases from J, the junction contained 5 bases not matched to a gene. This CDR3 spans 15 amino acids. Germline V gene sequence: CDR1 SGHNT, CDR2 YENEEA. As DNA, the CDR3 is TGTGCCAGCAGCTGGAGCGGGGGATACACAGATACGCAGTATTTT. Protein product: CASSWSGGYTDTQYF.

The CDR3 spells CASSLGGLSTEAFF. The DNA of the CDR3 is TGTGCCAGCAGCTTAGGCGGGTTGAGTACTGAAGCTTTCTTT. The rearrangement uses TRBV7-9 and TRBJ1-1; D gene ambiguous. CDR1 is SEHNR and CDR2 is FQNEAQ in the germline V gene (reference sequence). Trimming cost V 1 base and J 5 bases, with 11 bases left between them. The CDR3 consists of 14 residues. Combining the CDR3 with reference TRBV7-9 and TRBJ1-1 gives the whole variable domain DTGVSQNPRHKITKRGQNVTFRCDPISEHNRLYWYRQTLGQGPEFLTYFQNEAQLEKSRLLSDRFSAERPKGSFSTLEIQRTEQGDSAMYLCASSLGGLSTEAFFGQGTRLTVV.

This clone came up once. This chain's CDR3 is CASSLMTATDEQFF. CDR3 nucleotides: TGTGCCAGCAGCTTAATGACCGCCACCGATGAGCAGTTCTTC. V is TRBV7-3 and J is TRBJ2-1; D remains unclear. This CDR3 spans 14 amino acids. Looked up from germline, CDR1 is SGHTA and CDR2 is FQGTGA. V was cut by 1 base and J by 8 bases, with 12 bases left in between.

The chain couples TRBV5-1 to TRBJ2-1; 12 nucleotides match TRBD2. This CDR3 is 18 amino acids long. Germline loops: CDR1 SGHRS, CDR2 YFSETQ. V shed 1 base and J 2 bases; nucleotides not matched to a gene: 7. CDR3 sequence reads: CASSLSLLAGGPYNEQFF. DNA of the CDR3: TGCGCCAGCAGCTTGTCGTTACTAGCGGGAGGCCCCTACAATGAGCAGTTCTTC.